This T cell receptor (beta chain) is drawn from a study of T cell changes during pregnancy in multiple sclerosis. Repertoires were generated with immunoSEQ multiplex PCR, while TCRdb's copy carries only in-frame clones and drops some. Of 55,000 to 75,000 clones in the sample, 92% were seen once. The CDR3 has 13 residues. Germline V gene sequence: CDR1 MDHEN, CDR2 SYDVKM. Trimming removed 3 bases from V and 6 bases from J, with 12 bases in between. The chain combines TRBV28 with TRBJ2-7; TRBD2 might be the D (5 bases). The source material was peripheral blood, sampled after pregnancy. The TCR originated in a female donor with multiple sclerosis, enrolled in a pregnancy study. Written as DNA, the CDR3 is TGTGCCAGCAGTTTCGGGCAACTAGTCGAGCAGTACTTC. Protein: CASSFGQLVEQYF.